A selection of T cell receptor beta chains follows, all from one sample in a study of T-cell memory formation after mild COVID-19. MiXCR was run by TCRdb on the 5' RACE reads, yielding one entry per CDR3 protein. The table includes about 49,000 distinct CDR3 sequences, roughly a quarter detected once. Material: PBMCs or a T cell subset sorted from them (not recorded which). The receptors were gathered from a man younger than 35 who had mild COVID-19 (a few samples of this study predate the infection). Cell type and time point are not known. The conserved cysteine and the conserved F or W are not part of the CDR3 here. Fields, in order: V gene, CDR3 protein.

>TRBV6-5
ASSYGTSGTDTQY
>TRBV4-1
ASSQPLGPGDDTQY
>TRBV24-1
ATGRLGTGGNEQF
>TRBV14
ASSSRDRGNEQY
>TRBV20-1
SATSLRAGNTEAF
>TRBV6-2/TRBV6-3
ASSPTPVDTEAF
>TRBV5-1
ASRLATEAF
>TRBV10-3
AITEIKGN
>TRBV7-9
ASSLTGRGSTDTQY
>TRBV6-5
ASSPGQLEAF
>TRBV3-1
ASSQDLRADTQY
>TRBV12-3/TRBV12-4
ASSWGASYNEQF
>TRBV10-3
AISVDGTYEQY
>TRBV4-1
ASSQGLVGEIRGQY
>TRBV10-1
ASSESGASPTQY
>TRBV4-1
ASSHPPRGEQY
>TRBV7-8
ASSPYETGAGNTIY
>TRBV6-5
ASSYSNPGGTEAF
>TRBV11-2
ASSLDATTYEQY
>TRBV27
ASSLGPADTQY
>TRBV7-9
ASSSRLAGVLTDTQY
>TRBV4-1
ASSQEGVFPSTDTQY